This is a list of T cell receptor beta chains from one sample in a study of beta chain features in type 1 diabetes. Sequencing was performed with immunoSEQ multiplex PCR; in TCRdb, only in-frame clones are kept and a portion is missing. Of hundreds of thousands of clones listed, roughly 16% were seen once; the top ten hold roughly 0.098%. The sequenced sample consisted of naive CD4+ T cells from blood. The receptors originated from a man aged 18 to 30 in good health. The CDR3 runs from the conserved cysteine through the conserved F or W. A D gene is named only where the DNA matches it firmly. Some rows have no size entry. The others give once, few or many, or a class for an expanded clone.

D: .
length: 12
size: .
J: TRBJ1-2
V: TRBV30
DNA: TGTGCCTGGACGGCCGGAGGCTATGGCTACACCTTC
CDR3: CAWTAGGYGYTF

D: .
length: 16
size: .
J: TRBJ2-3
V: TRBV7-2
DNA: TGTGCCAGCAGCTTATTTTCGGCAAGCAGCACAGATACGCAGTATTTT
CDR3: CASSLFSASSTDTQYF

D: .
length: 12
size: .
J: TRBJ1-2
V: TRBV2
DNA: TGTGCCAGTCTCGGGAGGAACTATGGCTACACCTTC
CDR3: CASLGRNYGYTF

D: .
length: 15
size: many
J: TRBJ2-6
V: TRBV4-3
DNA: TGCGCCAGCAGCCACAGGTCCTCTGGGGCCAACGTCCTGACTTTC
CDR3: CASSHRSSGANVLTF

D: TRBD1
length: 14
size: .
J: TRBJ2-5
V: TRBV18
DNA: TGTGCCAGCTCACCAAAGGACAGGGCGGAGACCCAGTACTTC
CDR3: CASSPKDRAETQYF

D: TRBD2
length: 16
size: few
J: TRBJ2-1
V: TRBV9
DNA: TGTGCCAGCAGCGTAGGAGGGACTAGCGGGGTTAATGAGCAGTTCTTC
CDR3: CASSVGGTSGVNEQFF

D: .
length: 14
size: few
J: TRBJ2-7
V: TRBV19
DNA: TGTGCCAGTAGTATGCTAGGCCGGGCGTACGAGCAGTACTTC
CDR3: CASSMLGRAYEQYF

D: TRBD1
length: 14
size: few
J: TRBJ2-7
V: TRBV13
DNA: TGTGCCAGCACTGCGGGACAGGGGTCGCAGGAGCAGTACTTC
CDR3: CASTAGQGSQEQYF

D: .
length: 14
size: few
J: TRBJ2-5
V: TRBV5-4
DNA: TGTGCCAGCAGCTCCTCAGGGAGCAGGGAGACCCAGTACTTC
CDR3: CASSSSGSRETQYF

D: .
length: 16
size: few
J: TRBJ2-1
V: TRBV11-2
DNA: TGTGCCAGCAGCTTAGATCAGAAAATCTCCTACAATGAGCAGTTCTTC
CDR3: CASSLDQKISYNEQFF

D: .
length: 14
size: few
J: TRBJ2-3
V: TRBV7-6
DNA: TGTGCCAGCAGCTTAGCGCGTCAGACAGATACGCAGTATTTT
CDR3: CASSLARQTDTQYF

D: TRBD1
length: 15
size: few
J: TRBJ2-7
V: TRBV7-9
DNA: TGTGCCAGCAGCCCGGTGAAAGGGGGCCGGTACGAGCAGTACTTC
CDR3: CASSPVKGGRYEQYF

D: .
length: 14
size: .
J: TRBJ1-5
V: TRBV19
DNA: TGTGCCAGTAGTATCGGCAGAGCCCCGGGGCCCCAGCATTTT
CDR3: CASSIGRAPGPQHF

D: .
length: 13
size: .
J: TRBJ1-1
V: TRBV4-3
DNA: TGCGCCAGCAGCCCCGCGAAGAGAGTCGAAGCTTTCTTT
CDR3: CASSPAKRVEAFF

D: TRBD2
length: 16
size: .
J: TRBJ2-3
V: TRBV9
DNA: TGTGCCAGCAGCATGGGACTAGCGGCTAGCACAGATACGCAGTATTTT
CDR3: CASSMGLAASTDTQYF

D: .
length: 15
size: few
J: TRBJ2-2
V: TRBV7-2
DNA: TGTGCCAGCAGCTTAAGAGGGGGAGGAACCGGGGAGCTGTTTTTT
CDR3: CASSLRGGGTGELFF

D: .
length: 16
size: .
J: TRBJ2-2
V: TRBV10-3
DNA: TGTGCCATCAGTGAGTCGAGAGGGGCCGGCTCCGGGGAGCTGTTTTTT
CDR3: CAISESRGAGSGELFF

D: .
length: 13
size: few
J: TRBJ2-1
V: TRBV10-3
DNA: TGTGCCATCAGGGGACTCACCAACAGTGAGCAGTTCTTC
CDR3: CAIRGLTNSEQFF

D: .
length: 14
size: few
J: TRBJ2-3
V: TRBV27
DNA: TGTGCCAGCACCTCCGACAGGAGCACAGATACGCAGTATTTT
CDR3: CASTSDRSTDTQYF

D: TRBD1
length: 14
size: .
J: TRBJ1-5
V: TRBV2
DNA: TGTGCCAGCAGTGATAGGCAGGGGGATCAGCCCCAGCATTTT
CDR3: CASSDRQGDQPQHF

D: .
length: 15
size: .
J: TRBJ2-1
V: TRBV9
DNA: TGTGCCAGCAGCCCACCCGGCGCCCCCTACAATGAGCAGTTCTTC
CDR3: CASSPPGAPYNEQFF

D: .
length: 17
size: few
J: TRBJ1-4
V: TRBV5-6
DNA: TGTGCCAGCAGCTTGGAGGGCACAGGGAGCAGAACTGAAAAACTGTTTTTT
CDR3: CASSLEGTGSRTEKLFF

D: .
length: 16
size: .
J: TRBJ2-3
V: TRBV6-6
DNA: TGTGCCAGCAGTTACTCTGGAGGCAAGGGACCAGATACGCAGTATTTT
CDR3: CASSYSGGKGPDTQYF

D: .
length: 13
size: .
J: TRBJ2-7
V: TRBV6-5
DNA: TGTGCCAGCAGCCATGGACAGTCTACGGAGCAGTACTTC
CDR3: CASSHGQSTEQYF

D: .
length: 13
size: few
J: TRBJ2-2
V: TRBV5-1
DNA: TGCGCCAGCAGCTTTAGCTTATCCGGGGAGCTGTTTTTT
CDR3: CASSFSLSGELFF

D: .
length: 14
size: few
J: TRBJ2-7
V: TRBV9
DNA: TGTGCCAGCAGCGTAGTTCAGATAATCTACGAGCAGTACTTC
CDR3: CASSVVQIIYEQYF

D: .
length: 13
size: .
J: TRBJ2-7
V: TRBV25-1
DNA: TGTGCCAGCAGTCCCCCTGCCTCCTACGAGCAGTACTTC
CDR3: CASSPPASYEQYF

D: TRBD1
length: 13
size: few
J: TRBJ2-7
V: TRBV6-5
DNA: TGTGCCAGCAGTCGGGACAGGGTCTACGAGCAGTACTTC
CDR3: CASSRDRVYEQYF

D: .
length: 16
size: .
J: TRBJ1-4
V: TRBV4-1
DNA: TGCGCCAGCAGCCTGTCCCCGGGGCACCCCAATGAAAAACTGTTTTTT
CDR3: CASSLSPGHPNEKLFF

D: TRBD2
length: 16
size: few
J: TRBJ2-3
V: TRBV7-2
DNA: TGTGCCAGCAGCCCCCGGGCTAGCGGGGGTAGGGATACGCAGTATTTT
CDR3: CASSPRASGGRDTQYF

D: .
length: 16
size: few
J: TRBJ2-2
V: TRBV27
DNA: TGTGCCAGCAGTTTATATATAGGGGTAAACACCGGGGAGCTGTTTTTT
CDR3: CASSLYIGVNTGELFF

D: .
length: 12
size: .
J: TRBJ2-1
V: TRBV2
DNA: TGTGCCAGTCGGGGGCCCTACAATGAGCAGTTCTTC
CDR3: CASRGPYNEQFF

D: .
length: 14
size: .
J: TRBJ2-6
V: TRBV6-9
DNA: TGTGCCAGCAGCTCACAGCATCGGGCCAACGTCCTGACTTTC
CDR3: CASSSQHRANVLTF

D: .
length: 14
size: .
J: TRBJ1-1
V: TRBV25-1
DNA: TGTGCCAGCAGGCATCCGGGACGAAACACTGAAGCTTTCTTT
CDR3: CASRHPGRNTEAFF